This T cell receptor beta chain is drawn from a study of molecular identifiers for immune sequencing clone quantification. Study overall: Replicate experiments divided RNA from around 20,000 or 100,000 naive CD8 cells into five parts and sequenced four.

In TCRdb, the PCR reads were re-called with MiXCR into one record per CDR3 protein. The table records 300,000 to 400,000 distinct CDR3 sequences, 24% of them present only once. This clonotype has at least ten counts. The target antigen is unknown. Study-level results: Investigators reportedly could detect spiked Jurkat TCR RNA from one cell among around 930,000 naive cells.

The TCR sequence derives from a human donor in good health. Some libraries in this study had Jurkat cell RNA spiked in. Sequencing used naive CD8+ T cells from blood, with Jurkat cell RNA spiked in. Subset: FACS-sorted CD8+CD4-CCR7+CD45RA+ naive T cells.

CDR3 protein: CASSQDWQGVSGNTIYF. Here the CDR3 DNA reads TGCGCCAGCAGCCAAGATTGGCAGGGTGTCTCTGGAAACACCATATATTTT. This chain links TRBV4-3 with TRBJ1-3; possible D gene TRBD1, 5 bases. Germline-derived CDR1 and CDR2 are LGHNA and YSLEER. V lost 0 bases to trimming and J lost 0 bases, with 12 bases between them. This CDR3 is 17 amino acids long.